This paragraph covers one TCR beta chain sequence. Its antigen is as yet unknown. This sample was taken from a study of brain T cells in children with intractable seizures. Study-level points and caveats: Patients' HCMV serostatus was unknown; virus specificity rests on CDR3 similarity alone. Pre-surgery blood may have been undersampled, hiding some clones.

Trimming removed 6 bases from V and 7 bases from J, with 10 bases in between. CDR1 MNHEY and CDR2 SVGAGI come from the germline V gene. The CDR3 contains 13 residues. TCRdb's table, derived via immunoSEQ multiplex PCR, lists solely in-frame clones and lacks some. The sample has 65,000 to 85,000 clones, approximately 94% seen once. Sequencing was performed on peripheral blood, taken at surgery. The sequence came from a boy under two years old with tuberous sclerosis and intractable seizures. This chain uses TRBV6-5 with TRBJ1-6, with D possibly being TRBD1 (6 bases). Here the CDR3 DNA reads TGTGCCAGCAGCACAGGGAGGAATTCACCCCTCCACTTT. Translated, it gives CASSTGRNSPLHF.